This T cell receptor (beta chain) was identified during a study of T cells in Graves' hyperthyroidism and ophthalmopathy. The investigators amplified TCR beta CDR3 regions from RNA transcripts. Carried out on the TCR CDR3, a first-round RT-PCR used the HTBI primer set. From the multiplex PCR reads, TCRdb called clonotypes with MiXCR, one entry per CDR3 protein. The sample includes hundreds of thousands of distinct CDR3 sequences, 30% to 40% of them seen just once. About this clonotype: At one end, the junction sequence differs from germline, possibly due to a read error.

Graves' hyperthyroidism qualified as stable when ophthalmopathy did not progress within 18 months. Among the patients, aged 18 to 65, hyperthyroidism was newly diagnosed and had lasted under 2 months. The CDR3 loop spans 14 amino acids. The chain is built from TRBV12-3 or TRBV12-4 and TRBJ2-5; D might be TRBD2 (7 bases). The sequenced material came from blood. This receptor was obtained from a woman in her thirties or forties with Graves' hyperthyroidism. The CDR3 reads CTSSLGGGQETQYF. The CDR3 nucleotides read TGTACCAGCAGTTTGGGAGGGGGTCAAGAGACCCAGTACTTC.